This is a list of T cell receptor beta chains from one sample in a study of T cell changes during pregnancy in multiple sclerosis. Method: immunoSEQ multiplex PCR; TCRdb's copy keeps in-frame clones and lacks some. The table includes about 59,000 clones, approximately 94% detected once. The specimen comprised CD8+ T cells from peripheral blood mononuclear cells, sampled after pregnancy. These receptors all stem from a female donor with multiple sclerosis, enrolled in a pregnancy study. CDR3s include the opening cysteine and the closing phenylalanine or tryptophan. Fields, in order: clone size, V gene, D gene, J gene, CDR3 protein, CDR3 DNA. The D gene is left open where the match is weak. Size values are once, few and many counts, or a class for expanded clones, and some rows have none.

-	TRBV9	TRBD2	TRBJ2-2	CASRDPRREGDTGELFF	TGTGCCAGCAGAGATCCCCGGCGGGAGGGTGACACCGGGGAGCTGTTTTTT
-	TRBV5-4	TRBD1	TRBJ1-2	CASSPGQGAGGYTF	TGTGCCAGCAGCCCGGGACAGGGGGCAGGGGGCTACACCTTC
-	TRBV27	-	TRBJ1-2	CASSGNAVDYGYTF	TGTGCCAGCAGTGGAAACGCGGTGGACTATGGCTACACCTTC
-	TRBV27	TRBD2	TRBJ2-7	CASSLVSGRANREQYF	TGTGCCAGCAGTTTAGTCAGCGGGAGAGCGAATCGGGAGCAGTACTTC
-	TRBV28	-	TRBJ2-7	CASSLSDSFYEQYF	TGTGCCAGCAGTTTATCGGACAGCTTCTACGAGCAGTACTTC
-	TRBV29-1	-	TRBJ2-7	CSVVFFASASYEQYF	TGCAGCGTTGTCTTTTTCGCTAGCGCCTCCTACGAGCAGTACTTC
-	TRBV15	TRBD2	TRBJ2-2	CTTSSPGSAGGPGELFF	TGTACCACCAGCAGCCCCGGATCGGCGGGGGGCCCCGGGGAGCTGTTTTTT
-	TRBV19	TRBD2	TRBJ2-7	CASSSGTSGNYEQYF	TGTGCCAGTAGTTCCGGGACTAGCGGCAACTACGAGCAGTACTTC
-	TRBV7-9	TRBD2	TRBJ2-5	CASSLAPLAGAMETQYF	TGTGCCAGCAGCTTAGCCCCACTAGCGGGAGCAATGGAGACCCAGTACTTC
-	TRBV30	-	TRBJ2-7	CAWKGAGAAQTSYEQYF	TGTGCCTGGAAGGGTGCTGGGGCCGCCCAGACTAGTTACGAGCAGTACTTC
-	TRBV15	-	TRBJ2-7	CATSGVDTYEQYF	TGTGCCACCAGCGGTGTAGATACCTACGAGCAGTACTTC
-	TRBV19	TRBD2	TRBJ2-1	CASSFTLGGVAEQFF	TGTGCCAGTAGTTTTACCCTGGGGGGGGTTGCTGAGCAGTTCTTC
-	TRBV4-1	-	TRBJ1-3	CASSPLGGGGGNTIYF	TGCGCCAGCAGCCCCCTCGGTGGGGGGGGTGGAAACACCATATATTTT
-	TRBV5-8	-	TRBJ1-5	CASSFRGGNQPQHF	TGTGCCAGCAGCTTTAGAGGAGGCAATCAGCCCCAGCATTTT
-	TRBV4-2	-	TRBJ1-2	CASSQDRALNYGYTF	TGTGCCAGCAGCCAAGATCGCGCTTTAAACTATGGCTACACCTTC
-	TRBV29-1	TRBD2	TRBJ2-2	CSVATSGRADGELFF	TGCAGCGTGGCGACTAGCGGGAGGGCCGACGGGGAGCTGTTTTTT
-	TRBV7-8	-	TRBJ1-1	CASSPQGGVAFF	TGTGCCAGCAGCCCCCAAGGGGGGGTGGCTTTCTTT
-	TRBV19	TRBD2	TRBJ2-3	CASSSAGGLHTQYF	TGTGCCAGTAGTTCAGCGGGAGGGCTTCATACGCAGTATTTT
-	TRBV10-2	-	TRBJ1-5	CASSESSFYSNQPQHF	TGCGCCAGCAGTGAGTCGTCCTTTTATAGCAATCAGCCCCAGCATTTT
-	TRBV13	-	TRBJ2-3	CASSFGTQADTQYF	TGTGCCAGCAGCTTCGGAACTCAGGCAGATACGCAGTATTTT
-	TRBV4-1	-	TRBJ2-2	CASSRAGPGELFF	TGCGCCAGCAGCCGGGCCGGCCCCGGGGAGCTGTTTTTT
-	TRBV5-8	TRBD1	TRBJ1-1	CASSSNPMRQGWNTEAFF	TGTGCCAGCAGCTCGAACCCGATGCGACAGGGATGGAACACTGAAGCTTTCTTT
-	TRBV12-5	-	TRBJ2-7	CASGPLSGRDEQYF	TGTGCTAGTGGTCCTTTAAGTGGCAGGGACGAGCAGTACTTC
-	TRBV27	-	TRBJ2-1	CASTGTLYNEQFF	TGTGCCAGTACCGGGACACTATACAATGAGCAGTTCTTC
-	TRBV13	TRBD1	TRBJ1-2	CASSPGQESPYTF	TGTGCCAGCAGCCCGGGACAGGAGAGCCCCTACACCTTC
-	TRBV27	-	TRBJ2-1	CASSLSSSREQFF	TGTGCCAGCAGTTTATCATCGAGCAGGGAGCAGTTCTTC
-	TRBV19	TRBD1	TRBJ1-3	CASSWTGSSGNTIYF	TGTGCCAGTAGTTGGACAGGTTCCTCTGGAAACACCATATATTTT
-	TRBV30	-	TRBJ1-3	CAWGIGNTIYF	TGTGCCTGGGGCATTGGAAACACCATATATTTT
-	TRBV18	TRBD2	TRBJ2-7	CASSPSGSSYEQYF	TGTGCCAGCTCACCTAGCGGGAGCTCCTACGAGCAGTACTTC
-	TRBV4-3	TRBD1	TRBJ2-1	CASSQDRLGQRDNEQFF	TGCGCCAGCAGCCAAGATCGGTTGGGACAGAGGGACAATGAGCAGTTCTTC
once	TRBV7-9	TRBD1	TRBJ2-7	CASSPGEGQGPHEQYF	TGTGCCAGCAGCCCCGGGGAGGGACAGGGTCCTCACGAGCAGTACTTC
-	TRBV20-1	-	TRBJ2-2	CSALATGELFF	TGCAGTGCTCTGGCCACCGGGGAGCTGTTTTTT
-	TRBV5-4	-	TRBJ1-2	CASSATGGADGYTF	TGTGCCAGCAGCGCAACCGGTGGGGCGGATGGCTACACCTTC
-	TRBV10-3	-	TRBJ1-1	CAISTGNTEAFF	TGTGCCATCAGTACAGGAAACACTGAAGCTTTCTTT
once	TRBV29-1	TRBD2	TRBJ2-1	CTLRLAGPYNEQFF	TGCACCCTCCGCCTAGCGGGACCCTACAATGAGCAGTTCTTC
-	TRBV30	-	TRBJ2-5	CAWTHLTEQETQYF	TGTGCCTGGACCCACCTAACAGAACAAGAGACCCAGTACTTC
-	TRBV2	TRBD2	TRBJ2-7	CASSDRDYGGTSGDSYEQYF	TGTGCCAGCAGCGACAGGGATTACGGGGGGACTAGCGGGGACTCCTACGAGCAGTACTTC
-	TRBV27	TRBD1	TRBJ2-1	CASSPRAIQGALGNEQFF	TGTGCCAGCAGTCCTAGGGCAATACAGGGGGCCCTCGGCAATGAGCAGTTCTTC
-	TRBV4-2	TRBD2	TRBJ2-7	CASSQGPLAGANLSYEQYF	TGTGCCAGCAGCCAAGGACCCCTAGCGGGAGCTAACCTCTCCTACGAGCAGTACTTC
-	TRBV9	TRBD1	TRBJ2-1	CASSAPDRGVSEQFF	TGTGCCAGCAGCGCTCCGGACAGGGGAGTGAGTGAGCAGTTCTTC
-	TRBV19	TRBD2	TRBJ2-7	CASSMASGNMYEQYF	TGTGCCAGTAGTATGGCTAGCGGGAATATGTACGAGCAGTACTTC
-	TRBV19	TRBD2	TRBJ2-7	CASSPGLAGSYEQYF	TGTGCCAGTAGTCCGGGACTAGCGGGGTCCTACGAGCAGTACTTC
-	TRBV6-5	TRBD2	TRBJ2-3	CASSSIGGGTDTQYF	TGTGCCAGCAGCTCTATCGGGGGGGGCACAGATACGCAGTATTTT
-	TRBV6-1	-	TRBJ2-3	CASSGVKEADTQYF	TGTGCCAGCAGTGGAGTTAAAGAGGCGGATACGCAGTATTTT
once	TRBV15	-	TRBJ1-1	CATSRDRQTNTEAFF	TGTGCCACCAGCAGAGATAGACAGACTAACACTGAAGCTTTCTTT
once	TRBV7-9	TRBD1	TRBJ2-7	CASSSSVPGGLYEQYF	TGTGCCAGCAGCTCTAGCGTCCCAGGGGGCTTGTACGAGCAGTACTTC
-	TRBV29-1	-	TRBJ1-2	CSVEPGGDYGYTF	TGCAGCGTTGAACCCGGAGGAGACTATGGCTACACCTTC
-	TRBV10-3	TRBD1	TRBJ2-1	CAIREDRQTLSNEQFF	TGTGCCATCAGGGAGGACAGGCAAACCCTTAGCAATGAGCAGTTCTTC
-	TRBV7-9	-	TRBJ1-2	CASSLVGRDGYTF	TGTGCCAGCAGCTTAGTGGGGAGGGATGGCTACACCTTC